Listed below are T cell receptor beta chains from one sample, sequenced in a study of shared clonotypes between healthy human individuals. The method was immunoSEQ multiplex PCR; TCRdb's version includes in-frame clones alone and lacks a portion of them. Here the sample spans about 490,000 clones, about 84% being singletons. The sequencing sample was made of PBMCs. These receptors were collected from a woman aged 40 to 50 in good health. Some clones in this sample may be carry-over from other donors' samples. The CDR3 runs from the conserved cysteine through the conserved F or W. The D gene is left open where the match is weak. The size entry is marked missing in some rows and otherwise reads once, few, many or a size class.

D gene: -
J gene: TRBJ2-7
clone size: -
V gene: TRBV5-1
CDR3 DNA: TGCGCCAGCAGCTTGGCCAGTGGGTCCAGGCAGTACTTC
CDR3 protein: CASSLASGSRQYF

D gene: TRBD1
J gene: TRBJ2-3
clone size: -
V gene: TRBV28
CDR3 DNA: TGTGCCAGCAGTTCGCCGGGACAGGGGGCGTATACGCAGTATTTT
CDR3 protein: CASSSPGQGAYTQYF

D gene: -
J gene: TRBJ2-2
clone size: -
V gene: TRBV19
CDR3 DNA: TGTGCCAGTAGCCCGGACCCATTCACCGGGGAGCTGTTTTTT
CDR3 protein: CASSPDPFTGELFF

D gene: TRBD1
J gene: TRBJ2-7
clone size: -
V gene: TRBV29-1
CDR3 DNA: TGCAGCGTGGGACAGGGGGTCCCCTACGAGCAGTACTTC
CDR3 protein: CSVGQGVPYEQYF

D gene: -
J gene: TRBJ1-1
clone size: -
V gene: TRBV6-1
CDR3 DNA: TGTGCCAGCAGTGGGGGGGGACACCCGAACACTGAAGCTTTCTTT
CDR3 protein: CASSGGGHPNTEAFF

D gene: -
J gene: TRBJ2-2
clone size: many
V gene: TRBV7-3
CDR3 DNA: TGTGCCAGCAGCTTACATCGCAACACCGGGGAGCTGTTTTTT
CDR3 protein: CASSLHRNTGELFF

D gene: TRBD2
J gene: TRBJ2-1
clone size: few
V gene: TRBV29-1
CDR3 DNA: TGCAGCGTTGAATATACTAGCGGATACCTTTCCTACAATGAGCAGTTCTTC
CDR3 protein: CSVEYTSGYLSYNEQFF

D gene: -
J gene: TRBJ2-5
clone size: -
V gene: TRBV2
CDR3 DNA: TGTGCCAGCACGGGGGTGGGGGAGACCCAGTACTTC
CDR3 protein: CASTGVGETQYF

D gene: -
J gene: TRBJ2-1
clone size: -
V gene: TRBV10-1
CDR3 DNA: TGCGCCAGCAGTGATCCAGGCGTGGGCTCCTACAATGAGCAGTTCTTC
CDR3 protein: CASSDPGVGSYNEQFF

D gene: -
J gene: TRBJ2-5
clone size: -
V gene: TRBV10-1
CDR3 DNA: TGCGCCACCCCCAGCGGCCAAGAGACCCAGTACTTC
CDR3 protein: CATPSGQETQYF

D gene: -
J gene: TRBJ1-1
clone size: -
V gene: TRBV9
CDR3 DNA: TGTGCCAGCAGCGTAGAATTCCAGGGTGCAGCTTTCTTT
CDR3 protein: CASSVEFQGAAFF

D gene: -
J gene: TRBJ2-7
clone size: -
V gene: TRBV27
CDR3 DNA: TGTGCCAGCAGTTTGGCGGGGCCCTACGAGCAGTACTTC
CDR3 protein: CASSLAGPYEQYF

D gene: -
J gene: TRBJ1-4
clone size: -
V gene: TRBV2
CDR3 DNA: TGTGCCAGCAGTGAAATGGGCCGAGCAACTAATGAAAAACTGTTTTTT
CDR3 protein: CASSEMGRATNEKLFF

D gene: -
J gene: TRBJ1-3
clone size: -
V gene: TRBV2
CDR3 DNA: TGTGCCAGCAGCCTCAGTGGAAACACCATATATTTT
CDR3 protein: CASSLSGNTIYF

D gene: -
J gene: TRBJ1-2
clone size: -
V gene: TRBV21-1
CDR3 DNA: TGTGCCCGTAAGGGCCAGTACTATGGCTACACCTTC
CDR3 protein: CARKGQYYGYTF

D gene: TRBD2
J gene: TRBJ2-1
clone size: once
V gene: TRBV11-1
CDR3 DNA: TGTGCCAGCAGCTTAGCCGGGACTAGCAGCTATGAGCAGTTCTTC
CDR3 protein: CASSLAGTSSYEQFF

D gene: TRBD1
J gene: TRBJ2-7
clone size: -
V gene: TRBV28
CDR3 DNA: TGTGCCAGCAGTCCGGGACAGGGGCGGAACGAGCAGTACTTC
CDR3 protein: CASSPGQGRNEQYF

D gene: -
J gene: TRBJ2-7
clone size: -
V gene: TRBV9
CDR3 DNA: TGTGCCAGCAGCGTAGGTGCTCAAGGCTACGAGCAGTACTTC
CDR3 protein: CASSVGAQGYEQYF

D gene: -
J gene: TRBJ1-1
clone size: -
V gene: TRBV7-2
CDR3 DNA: TGTGCCAGCAGCTTTCAGGGTGGGAGCACTGAAGCTTTCTTT
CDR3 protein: CASSFQGGSTEAFF

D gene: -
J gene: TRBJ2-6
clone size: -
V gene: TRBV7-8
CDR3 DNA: TGTGCCAGCTCCGGACAGTTCTCTGGGGCCAACGTCCTGACTTTC
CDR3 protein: CASSGQFSGANVLTF

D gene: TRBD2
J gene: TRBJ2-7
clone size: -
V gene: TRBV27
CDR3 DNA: TGTGCCAGCAGGGGCGGGAGCACCTACGAGCAGTACTTC
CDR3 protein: CASRGGSTYEQYF

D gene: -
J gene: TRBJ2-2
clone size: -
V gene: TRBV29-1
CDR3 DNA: TGCAGCGTTTCCCCCACGGGCACCGGGGAGCTGTTTTTT
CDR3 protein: CSVSPTGTGELFF

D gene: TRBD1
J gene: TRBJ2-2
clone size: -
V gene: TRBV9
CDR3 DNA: TGTGCCAGCAGCGTGCGCCCGGGACAGGGGTACACCGGGGAGCTGTTTTTT
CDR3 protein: CASSVRPGQGYTGELFF

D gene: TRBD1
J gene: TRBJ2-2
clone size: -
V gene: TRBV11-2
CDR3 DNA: TGTGCCAGCAGCTTACAGGGGGCCGGGGAGCTGTTTTTT
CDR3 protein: CASSLQGAGELFF

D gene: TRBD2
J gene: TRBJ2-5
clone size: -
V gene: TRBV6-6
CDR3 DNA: TGTGCCAGCAGAACTAGCGGGAGAGCGGAGACCCAGTACTTC
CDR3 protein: CASRTSGRAETQYF

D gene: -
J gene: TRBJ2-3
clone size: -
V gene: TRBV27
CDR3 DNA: TGTGCCAGCAGTCCCGGATGGGGGGGCCAAATAGATACGCAGTATTTT
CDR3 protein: CASSPGWGGQIDTQYF

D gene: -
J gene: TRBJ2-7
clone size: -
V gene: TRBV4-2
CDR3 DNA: TGTGCCAGCAGACCTCAGGGGTCCTACGAGCAGTACTTC
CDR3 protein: CASRPQGSYEQYF

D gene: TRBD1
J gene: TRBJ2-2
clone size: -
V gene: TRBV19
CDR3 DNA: TGTGCCAGTAAGAGACAGGGTTCCGGGGAGCTGTTTTTT
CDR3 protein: CASKRQGSGELFF

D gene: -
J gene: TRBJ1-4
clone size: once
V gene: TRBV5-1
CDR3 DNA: TGCGCCAGCAGCTCACAGGGAACTAATGAAAAACTGTTTTTT
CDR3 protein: CASSSQGTNEKLFF

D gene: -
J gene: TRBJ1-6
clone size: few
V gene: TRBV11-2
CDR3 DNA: TGTGCCAGCAGCTTCAGCCCTAATTCACCCCTCCACTTT
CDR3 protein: CASSFSPNSPLHF